There are many counts of the clone carrying this T cell receptor (beta chain). This specimen belongs to a study of shared clonotypes between healthy human individuals. V shed 6 bases and J shed 11 bases, with 20 bases lying between them. The CDR3 spans 15 residues. CDR1 is MNHNY and CDR2 is SVGAGI in the germline V gene (reference sequence). The data were produced by immunoSEQ multiplex PCR, yet TCRdb's version contains in-frame clones alone and is incomplete. This sample has some 1 million clones, with more than 60% found just once. Specimen: memory CD4+ T cells sorted from blood. Subset indicated: CD45RA-negative fraction. The J gene is TRBJ1-6, the V gene TRBV6-6; D might be TRBD1 (6 bases). This receptor was obtained from a man aged 18 to 29 in good health. Here the CDR3 reads CASRLETGGFAPLHF. The CDR3 bases are TGTGCCAGCAGGCTGGAGACAGGCGGATTCGCACCCCTCCACTTT.